The text below deals with one T cell receptor beta chain. This clone's antigen is unknown. No much larger clone exists at a distance of one base, and base qualities are not known. This entry belongs to a study of blood T cell repertoires in COVID-19 (dated by TCRdb to about 2020). Regarding the research as a whole: Samples covering the acute and convalescent phases of COVID-19 were provided by collaborators in the United States, Italy and Spain. The material from the prospective study consisted of cDNA or gDNA derived from T cells, B-cell-depleted T cells, or PBMCs. Deeply sampled blood TCRbeta repertoires from subjects exposed to, actively infected with, or recovered from COVID-19 were included in the dataset. The repertoires were made available in a free public database intended to serve as a resource for research on the immune response to SARS-CoV-2. The samples were drawn from two sources: the first 160 participants of the ongoing ImmuneRACE study, and 1,000 to 1,500 subjects contributed by 6 global collaborators. Sample metadata almost always included a de-identified subject ID, COVID-19 status, age in years and sex. Where available, HLA class I and class II types were obtained from metadata supplied by the sample provider rather than from assay-based typing.

V lost 5 bases and J lost 1 base, and the count of bases not matched to a germline gene is 4. Inclusive of the bounding cysteine and phenylalanine, the CDR3 is 16 residues long. Left in the record is the CDR3 DNA by itself, 48 bases read in frame from the first base. Sequences MDHEN (CDR1) and SYDVKM (CDR2) are obtained from the germline V gene. Enrolling through a virtual design, the prospective study's participants ranged in age from roughly 18 to 90 years and lived across 24 United States geographic areas. In the prospective study, participants were assigned to cohorts based on the clinical history participants reported in a screening survey and a study questionnaire. ImmuneRACE Cohort 3 recovered participants were defined by two consecutive negative NP/OP PCR tests, healthcare professional clearance, or symptom resolution. Each participant in the prospective study had whole blood, serum and a nasopharyngeal or oropharyngeal swab collected by mobile phlebotomists. Prospective study participants could optionally give additional blood draws and questionnaires over an approximately 2-month period. Before DNA extraction, blood samples from the prospective study were shipped at room temperature or frozen.

TCRbeta CDR3 regions were amplified from genomic DNA using the immunoSEQ Assay, a bias-controlled multiplex PCR. Under the source paper's analysis protocol: The number of nucleated cells in each sample was estimated by amplification of reference gene primers within the assay. To quantify the absolute abundance of each unique TCRbeta CDR3 rearrangement, sequence reads were collapsed and filtered. For each sample, productive Simpson clonality was calculated by taking the square root of Simpson's diversity index across productive rearrangements. TCRdb limited this immuneACCESS table to in-frame rearrangements with V and J called. A share of clones is missing; checked studies link under half to unresolved V genes, and the rest is unexplained. The D gene and trimming were derived from the DNA, and the V and J assignments and clone size from that table. The sample table shows about 200,000 clones, and roughly four fifths are seen once. The leading ten clones occupy 7.5% of the sample.

Study-level results and caveats: The quantity of clinical and demographic metadata differed by source and by participant and was supplied without curation.

Sequencing was performed on PBMCs or T cells enriched from blood (not recorded which). The chain links TRBV28 with TRBJ2-1; 11 of the junction bases match TRBD1. The clonotype comes from a man aged 35-49 years who had recovered from COVID-19. The CDR3 here reads CASSPGTGGSYNEQFF. The nucleotide sequence reads as follows: TGTGCCAGCAGTCCGGGGACAGGGGGTTCCTACAATGAGCAGTTCTTC.